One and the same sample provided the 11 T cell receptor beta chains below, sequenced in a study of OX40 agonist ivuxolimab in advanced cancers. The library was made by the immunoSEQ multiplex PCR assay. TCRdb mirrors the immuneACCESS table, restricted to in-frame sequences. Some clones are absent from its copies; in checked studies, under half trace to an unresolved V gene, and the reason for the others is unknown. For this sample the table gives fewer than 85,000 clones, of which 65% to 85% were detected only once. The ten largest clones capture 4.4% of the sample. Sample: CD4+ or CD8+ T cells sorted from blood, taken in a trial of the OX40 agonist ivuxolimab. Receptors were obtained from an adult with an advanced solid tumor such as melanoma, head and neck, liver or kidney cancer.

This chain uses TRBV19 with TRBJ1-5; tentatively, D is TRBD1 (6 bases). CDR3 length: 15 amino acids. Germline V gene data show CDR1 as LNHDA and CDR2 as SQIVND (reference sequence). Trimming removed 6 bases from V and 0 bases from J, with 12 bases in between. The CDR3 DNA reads TGTGCCAGTAGCTACAGGGACAATAGCAATCAGCCCCAGCATTTT. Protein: CASSYRDNSNQPQHF. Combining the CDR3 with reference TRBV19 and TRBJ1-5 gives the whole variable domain DGGITQSPKYLFRKEGQNVTLSCEQNLNHDAMYWYRQDPGQGLRLIYYSQIVNDFQKGDIAEGYSVSREKKESFPLTVTSAQKNPTAFYLCASSYRDNSNQPQHFGDGTRLSIL.

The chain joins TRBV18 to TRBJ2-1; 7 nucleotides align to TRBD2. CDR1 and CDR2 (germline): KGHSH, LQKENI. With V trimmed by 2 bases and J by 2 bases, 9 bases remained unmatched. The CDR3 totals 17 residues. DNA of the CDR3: TGTGCCAGCTCACCAACTACCGGAGGACTAGCCTACAATGAGCAGTTCTTC. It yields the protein CASSPTTGGLAYNEQFF.

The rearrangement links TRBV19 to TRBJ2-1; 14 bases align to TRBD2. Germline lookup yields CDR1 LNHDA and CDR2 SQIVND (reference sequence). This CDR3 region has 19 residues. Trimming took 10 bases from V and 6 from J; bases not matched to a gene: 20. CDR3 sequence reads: CATTRTGTSGGILLNEQFF. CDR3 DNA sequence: TGTGCCACGACGAGAACCGGGACTAGCGGGGGCATACTCCTCAATGAGCAGTTCTTC.

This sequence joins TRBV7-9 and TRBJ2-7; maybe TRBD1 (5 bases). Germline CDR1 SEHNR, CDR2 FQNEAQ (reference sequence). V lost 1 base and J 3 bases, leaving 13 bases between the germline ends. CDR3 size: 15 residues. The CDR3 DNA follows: TGTGCCAGCAGCTTAGGGGGCCAGGGCGACTACGAGCAGTACTTC. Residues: CASSLGGQGDYEQYF.

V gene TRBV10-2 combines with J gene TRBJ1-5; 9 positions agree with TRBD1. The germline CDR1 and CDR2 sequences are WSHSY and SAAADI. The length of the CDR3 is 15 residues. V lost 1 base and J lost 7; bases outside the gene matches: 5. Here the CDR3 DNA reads TGCGCCAGCAGTGAGTTGACAGGGGGGAGCCAGCCCCAGCATTTT. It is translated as CASSELTGGSQPQHF.

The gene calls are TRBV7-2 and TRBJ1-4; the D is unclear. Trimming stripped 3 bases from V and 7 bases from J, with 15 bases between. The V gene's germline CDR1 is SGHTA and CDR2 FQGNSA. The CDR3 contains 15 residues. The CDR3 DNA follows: TGTGCCAGCAGCTTGGGCCGGGCGAGCGGTGAAAAACTGTTTTTT. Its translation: CASSLGRASGEKLFF.

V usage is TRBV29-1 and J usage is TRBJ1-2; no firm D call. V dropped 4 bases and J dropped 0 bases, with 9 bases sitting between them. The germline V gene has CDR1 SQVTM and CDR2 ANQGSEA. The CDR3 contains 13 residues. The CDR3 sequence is CSVGTAANYGYTF. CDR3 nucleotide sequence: TGCAGCGTTGGTACAGCTGCTAACTATGGCTACACCTTC.

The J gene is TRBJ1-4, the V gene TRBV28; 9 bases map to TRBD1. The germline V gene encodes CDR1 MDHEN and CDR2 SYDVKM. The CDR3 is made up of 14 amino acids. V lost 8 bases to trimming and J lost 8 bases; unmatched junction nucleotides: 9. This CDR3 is CASGSTGGREKLFF. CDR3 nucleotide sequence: TGTGCCAGCGGATCGACAGGGGGTCGGGAAAAACTGTTTTTT.

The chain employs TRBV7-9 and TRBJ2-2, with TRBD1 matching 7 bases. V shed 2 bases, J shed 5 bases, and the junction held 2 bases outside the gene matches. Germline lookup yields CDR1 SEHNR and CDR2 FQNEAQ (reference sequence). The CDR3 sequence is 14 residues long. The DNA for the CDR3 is TGTGCCAGCAGCTTACCGGGACAGACCGGGGAGCTGTTTTTT. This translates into CASSLPGQTGELFF.

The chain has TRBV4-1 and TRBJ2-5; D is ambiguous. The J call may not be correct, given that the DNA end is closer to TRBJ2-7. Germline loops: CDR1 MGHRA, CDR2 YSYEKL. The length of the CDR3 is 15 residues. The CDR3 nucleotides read TGCGCCAGCAGCCTCAGAGATGAGTTATCCTACGAGCAGTACTTC. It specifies CASSLRDELSYEQYF.

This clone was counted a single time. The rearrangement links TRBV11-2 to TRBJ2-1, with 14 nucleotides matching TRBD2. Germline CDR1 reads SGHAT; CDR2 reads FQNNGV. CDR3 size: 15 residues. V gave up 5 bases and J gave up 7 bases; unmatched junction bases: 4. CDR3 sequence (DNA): TGTGCCAGCAGCATAGGACTAGCGGGGGGTAATGAGCAGTTCTTC. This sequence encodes CASSIGLAGGNEQFF.